This TCR beta chain was retrieved from a study of blood T cell repertoires in COVID-19. The overall study: Material from acute and convalescent COVID-19 was sourced from the United States, Italy and Spain. PBMCs, B-cell-depleted T cells, or T cells were the source of the cDNA or gDNA that made up the material.

As processed by the authors: Reference gene primer amplification gave estimated nucleated cell counts. TCRdb's table, derived via immunoSEQ multiplex PCR, lists solely in-frame clones and lacks some. That table gives V, J and clone size, and the DNA gave D and trimming. Among a few hundred thousand clones listed, approximately 86% were seen once. In germline, CDR1 is KGHSH, CDR2 LQKENI. Trimming pared 6 bases from V and 3 bases from J, leaving 15 bases between. The CDR3 totals 15 residues. The sample comprised peripheral blood. The receptor was derived from a woman between 65 and 79 years old with active or convalescent COVID-19. This sequence joins TRBV18 and TRBJ2-1; D uncertain. The CDR3 DNA reads TGTGCCAGCTCTAGTTCACCCCCAGGCTACAATGAGCAGTTCTTC. This sequence encodes CASSSSPPGYNEQFF.